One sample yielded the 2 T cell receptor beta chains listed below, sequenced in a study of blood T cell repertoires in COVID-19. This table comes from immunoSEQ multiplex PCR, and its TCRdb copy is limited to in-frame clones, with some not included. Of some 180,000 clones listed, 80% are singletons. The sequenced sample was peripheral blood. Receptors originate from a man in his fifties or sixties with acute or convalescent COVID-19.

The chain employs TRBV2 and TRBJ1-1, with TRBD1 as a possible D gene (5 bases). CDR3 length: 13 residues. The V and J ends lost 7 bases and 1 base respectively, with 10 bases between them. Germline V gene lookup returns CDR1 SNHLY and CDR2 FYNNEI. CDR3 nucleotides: TGTGCCAGCAACTTACAGGAGAACACTGAAGCTTTCTTT. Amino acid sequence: CASNLQENTEAFF.

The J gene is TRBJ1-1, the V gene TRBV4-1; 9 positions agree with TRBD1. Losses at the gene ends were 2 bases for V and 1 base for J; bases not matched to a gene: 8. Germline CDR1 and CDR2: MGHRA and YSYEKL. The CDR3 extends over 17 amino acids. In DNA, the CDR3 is TGCGCCAGCAGCCAATACCCTCCGGGACAGGGGAACACTGAAGCTTTCTTT. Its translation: CASSQYPPGQGNTEAFF.